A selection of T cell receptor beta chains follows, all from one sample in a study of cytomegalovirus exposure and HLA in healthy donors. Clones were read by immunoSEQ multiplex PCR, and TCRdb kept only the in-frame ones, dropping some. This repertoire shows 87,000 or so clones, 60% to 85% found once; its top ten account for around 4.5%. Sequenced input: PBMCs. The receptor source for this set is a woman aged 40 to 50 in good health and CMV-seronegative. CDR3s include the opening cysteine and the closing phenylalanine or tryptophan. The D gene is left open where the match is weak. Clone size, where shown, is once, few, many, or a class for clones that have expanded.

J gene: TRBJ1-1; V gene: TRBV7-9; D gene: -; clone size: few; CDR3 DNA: TGTGCCAGCAGCTTAGACGTGGGCAGCACTGAAGCTTTCTTT; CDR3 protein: CASSLDVGSTEAFF
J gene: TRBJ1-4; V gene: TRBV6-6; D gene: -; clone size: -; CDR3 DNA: TGTGCCAGCAGCCCCGGCGGGTTTGAGAACACTTTGCTGTTTTTT; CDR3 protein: CASSPGGFENTLLFF
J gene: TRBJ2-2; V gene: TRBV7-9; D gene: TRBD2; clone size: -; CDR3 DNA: TGTGCCAGCAGACCCGGACTAGCGGGGGGGTACACCGGGGAGCTGTTTTTT; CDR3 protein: CASRPGLAGGYTGELFF
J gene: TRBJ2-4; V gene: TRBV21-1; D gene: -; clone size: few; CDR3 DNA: TGTGCCAGCAGCTCTCCGGGTCTTCAAACCCTAGCCAAAAACATTCAGTACTTC; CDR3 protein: CASSSPGLQTLAKNIQYF
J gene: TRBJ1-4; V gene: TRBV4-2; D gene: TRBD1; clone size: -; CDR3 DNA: TGTGCCAGCAGCCAAAGAGGGGGCGACACTAATGAAAAACTGTTTTTT; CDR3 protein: CASSQRGGDTNEKLFF
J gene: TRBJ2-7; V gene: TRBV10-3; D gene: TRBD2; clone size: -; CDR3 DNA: TGTGCCATCGGGTGGGGGACTAGTAGATACGAGCAGTACTTC; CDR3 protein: CAIGWGTSRYEQYF
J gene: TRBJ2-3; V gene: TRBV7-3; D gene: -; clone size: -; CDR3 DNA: TGTGCCAGCAGCGTGCACAGGGAAGTTAGCACAGATACGCAGTATTTT; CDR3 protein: CASSVHREVSTDTQYF
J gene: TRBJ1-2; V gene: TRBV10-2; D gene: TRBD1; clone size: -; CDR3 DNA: TGCGCCAGCAGTGATTGGACAGGGTCCGGCTACACCTTC; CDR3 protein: CASSDWTGSGYTF
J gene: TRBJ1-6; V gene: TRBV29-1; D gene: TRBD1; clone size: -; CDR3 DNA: TGCAGCGTTGGGGACAGTAATTCACCCCTCCACTTT; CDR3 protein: CSVGDSNSPLHF
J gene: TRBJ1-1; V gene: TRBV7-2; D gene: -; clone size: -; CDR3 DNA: TGTGCCAGCAGCTTTAGGAGTAACACTGAAGCTTTCTTT; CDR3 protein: CASSFRSNTEAFF
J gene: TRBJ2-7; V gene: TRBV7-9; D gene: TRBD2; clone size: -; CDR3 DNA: TGTGCCAGCAGCTTGAGTTTCCAAGGGAGGGGCGAGCAGTACTTC; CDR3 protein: CASSLSFQGRGEQYF
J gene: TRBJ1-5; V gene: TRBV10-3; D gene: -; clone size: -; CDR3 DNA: TGTGCCATCAGTGCGGGGAATCAGCCCCAGCATTTT; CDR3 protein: CAISAGNQPQHF
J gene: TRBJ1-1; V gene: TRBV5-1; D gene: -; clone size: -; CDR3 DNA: TGCGCCAGCAGCTTGATAGGACAGAACACTGAAGCTTTCTTT; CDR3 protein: CASSLIGQNTEAFF